This entry concerns a single TCR beta chain. What it recognizes is unknown. PCR involved 60 Vbeta and 13 Jbeta primers. Some clones are missing from TCRdb's copy, which holds only in-frame ones; the method was immunoSEQ multiplex PCR. The table lists about 200,000 clones. These data come from a study of cytomegalovirus exposure and HLA in healthy donors. Broader study findings: A later examination showed that TCR association rates differed by HLA locus, with DRB1 most and HLA-C fewest. Immune exposure information available was restricted to CMV serostatus. In an earlier analysis, about 87% or about 30%: the productive usage of most TCR beta V segments. Most TCR sequences were rare, but some public TCRs occurred in many donors.

V was clipped by 2 bases and J by 1 base, with 14 bases between them. The CDR3 has 16 residues. In germline, CDR1 is SEHNR, CDR2 FQNEAQ (reference sequence). The sequence derives from a girl aged 2-9 years in good health and CMV-seropositive. The rearrangement joins TRBV7-9 to TRBJ1-1; possibly TRBD1 for D (5 bases). Sequencing was carried out using PBMCs. CDR3 nucleotides: TGTGCCAGCAGCTTACTACACAGGTACCCGAACACTGAAGCTTTCTTT. Residues: CASSLLHRYPNTEAFF.